These T cell receptor beta chains were read from a single sample in a study of T cell repertoires in cytomegalovirus infection. TCRdb re-derived calls from the reads in MiXCR, one entry per CDR3 protein. The profile shows roughly 240,000 distinct CDR3 sequences, under 8.5% of them singletons. The sequenced sample consisted of PBMCs. These receptors were obtained from a human donor in good health (CMV status not recorded). Some clones in this sample may be carry-over from other donors' samples. Each CDR3 is given with its conserved first and last residue. A D gene is named only where the DNA matches it firmly. Size is stated as once, few or many counts, or a class when the clone is expanded.

clone_size: many; v_call: TRBV7-9; d_call: -; j_call: TRBJ1-3; cdr3_nt: TGTGCCAGCAGCCCAGAAGGGGGTGGCTCTGGAAACACCATATATTTT; cdr3_aa: CASSPEGGGSGNTIYF
clone_size: many; v_call: TRBV7-8; d_call: -; j_call: TRBJ1-5; cdr3_nt: TGTGCCAGCAGCTTAGCCACAGGGCTTGGCAATCAGCCCCAGCATTTT; cdr3_aa: CASSLATGLGNQPQHF
clone_size: many; v_call: TRBV20-1; d_call: -; j_call: TRBJ1-6; cdr3_nt: TGCAGTGCTAGATACAGCACCTATAATTCACCCCTCCACTTT; cdr3_aa: CSARYSTYNSPLHF
clone_size: many; v_call: TRBV7-2; d_call: -; j_call: TRBJ1-1; cdr3_nt: TGTGCCAGCAGCCGGGACGGCAAGGGGGGCACTGAAGCTTTCTTT; cdr3_aa: CASSRDGKGGTEAFF
clone_size: many; v_call: TRBV7-8; d_call: -; j_call: TRBJ2-7; cdr3_nt: TGTGCCAGCAGCTGGCGGGCAGCTTACGAGCAGTACTTC; cdr3_aa: CASSWRAAYEQYF
clone_size: many; v_call: TRBV2; d_call: TRBD2; j_call: TRBJ2-7; cdr3_nt: TGTGCCAGCAGTGGAACTAGCGGGGGAGCTTTCTACGAGCAGTACTTC; cdr3_aa: CASSGTSGGAFYEQYF
clone_size: many; v_call: TRBV7-2; d_call: -; j_call: TRBJ1-1; cdr3_nt: TGTGCCAGCAGCATCAATCCGCCAAGGGGCACTGAAGCTTTCTTT; cdr3_aa: CASSINPPRGTEAFF
clone_size: many; v_call: TRBV12-3/TRBV12-4; d_call: TRBD1; j_call: TRBJ1-1; cdr3_nt: TGTGCCAGCAGTTCGGACAGGGGGCGAGTATCCCTCGTCACTGAAGCTTTCTTT; cdr3_aa: CASSSDRGRVSLVTEAFF
clone_size: many; v_call: TRBV6-2/TRBV6-3; d_call: -; j_call: TRBJ1-3; cdr3_nt: TGTGCCAGCAGGACAGAGAGCTCTGGAAACACCATATATTTT; cdr3_aa: CASRTESSGNTIYF
clone_size: many; v_call: TRBV6-1; d_call: -; j_call: TRBJ1-4; cdr3_nt: TGTGCCATCTCCGACAGCTTCCTTGAAAAACTGTTTTTT; cdr3_aa: CAISDSFLEKLFF
clone_size: many; v_call: TRBV5-1; d_call: -; j_call: TRBJ2-7; cdr3_nt: TGCGCCAGCAGCCCTTCGGACGGTTTCTACGAGCAGTACTTC; cdr3_aa: CASSPSDGFYEQYF
clone_size: many; v_call: TRBV5-6; d_call: -; j_call: TRBJ1-4; cdr3_nt: TGTGCCAGCAGCTTGGGGTGGGACATACTGAATGAAAAACTGTTTTTT; cdr3_aa: CASSLGWDILNEKLFF
clone_size: many; v_call: TRBV29-1; d_call: -; j_call: TRBJ2-4; cdr3_nt: TGCAGCGTCCCGCACAGTACCCTAGCCAAAAACATTCAGTACTTC; cdr3_aa: CSVPHSTLAKNIQYF
clone_size: many; v_call: TRBV28; d_call: -; j_call: TRBJ1-4; cdr3_nt: TGTGCCAGCAGTAATATCCCGCCCCGACATTTGGTTAATGAAAAACTGTTTTTT; cdr3_aa: CASSNIPPRHLVNEKLFF
clone_size: many; v_call: TRBV20-1; d_call: -; j_call: TRBJ1-1; cdr3_nt: TGCAGTGCAAGACAGGCTGACTCTGAAGCTTTCTTT; cdr3_aa: CSARQADSEAFF
clone_size: many; v_call: TRBV7-2; d_call: -; j_call: TRBJ1-2; cdr3_nt: TGTGCCAGCAGCTTAGAAAGGGACCGGGATGGCTACACCTTC; cdr3_aa: CASSLERDRDGYTF
clone_size: many; v_call: TRBV20-1; d_call: TRBD2; j_call: TRBJ2-2; cdr3_nt: TGCAGTGCTACCAGCCGGGCATTAGCGGGCACCGGGGAGCTGTTTTTT; cdr3_aa: CSATSRALAGTGELFF
clone_size: many; v_call: TRBV7-2; d_call: TRBD2; j_call: TRBJ2-7; cdr3_nt: TGTGCCAGCAGCTTAGAAGCGGGGGGGACCCACGAGCAGTACTTC; cdr3_aa: CASSLEAGGTHEQYF
clone_size: many; v_call: TRBV7-2; d_call: TRBD2; j_call: TRBJ2-3; cdr3_nt: TGTGCCAGCAGCGCCCGAGGACTAGCGGGGGCAGATACGCAGTATTTT; cdr3_aa: CASSARGLAGADTQYF
clone_size: many; v_call: TRBV10-3; d_call: TRBD1; j_call: TRBJ2-1; cdr3_nt: TGTGCCGTCGCGACAACAGGGGACGGGTTGCTCGATGAGCAGTTCTTC; cdr3_aa: CAVATTGDGLLDEQFF
clone_size: many; v_call: TRBV6-2/TRBV6-3; d_call: TRBD1; j_call: TRBJ1-1; cdr3_nt: TGTGCCAGCAGCCCCGGGGGGACAGGGAGAACTGAAGCTTTCTTT; cdr3_aa: CASSPGGTGRTEAFF
clone_size: many; v_call: TRBV10-3; d_call: TRBD2; j_call: TRBJ2-3; cdr3_nt: TGTGCCATCAGTGACCCTCCAGCGGGGGGGCCGACAGATACGCAGTATTTT; cdr3_aa: CAISDPPAGGPTDTQYF
clone_size: many; v_call: TRBV5-1; d_call: -; j_call: TRBJ1-1; cdr3_nt: TGCGCCAGCAGCTTCGAGGGGAACACTGAAGCTTTCTTT; cdr3_aa: CASSFEGNTEAFF
clone_size: many; v_call: TRBV6-2/TRBV6-3; d_call: -; j_call: TRBJ1-5; cdr3_nt: TGTGCCAGCAGTTTTGTCCCAGGCAATCAGCCCCAGCATTTT; cdr3_aa: CASSFVPGNQPQHF